This passage covers 9 T cell receptor beta chains from one sample sequenced in a study of early T cells in non-severe SARS-CoV-2 infection. TCRdb re-derived calls from the 5' RACE reads in MiXCR, one entry per CDR3 protein. The table has about 110,000 distinct CDR3 sequences, around 10% seen once. Sequencing was carried out using whole blood. The receptors were gathered from an adult who was a healthcare worker with PCR-confirmed SARS-CoV-2 infection or an uninfected control (not recorded which).

This chain uses TRBV6-6 with TRBJ2-1; tentatively, D is TRBD2 (6 bases). Germline loops: CDR1 MNHNY, CDR2 SVGAGI (reference sequence). Trimming removed 1 base from V and 3 bases from J, with 19 bases in between. The CDR3 has 18 amino acids. The CDR3 region is CASSYYQVASAFYNEQFF. Written as DNA, the CDR3 is TGTGCCAGCAGTTACTACCAGGTCGCTAGCGCCTTCTACAATGAGCAGTTCTTC.

The V call is TRBV18, the J call TRBJ2-1, with 8 bases matching TRBD2. Germline CDR1 reads KGHSH; CDR2 reads LQKENI. The CDR3 is 15 amino acids. Losses at the gene ends were 3 bases for V and 5 bases for J; bases not matched to a gene: 6. The CDR3 coding sequence is TGTGCCAGCTCACCCTACAGCGGGGGAGACAATGAGCAGTTCTTC. Protein: CASSPYSGGDNEQFF.

In its sample, this clonotype was seen a few times. This chain joins TRBV28 and TRBJ1-1, with a weak D call TRBD1 (5 bases). The CDR3 contains 13 residues. Looked up from germline, CDR1 is MDHEN and CDR2 is SYDVKM. The germline V and J ends were trimmed by 6 bases and 6 bases, with 14 bases remaining between them. CDR3 nucleotide sequence: TGTGCCAGCAGGGCGGGGCTCGGGGCTGAAGCTTTCTTT. Its protein is CASRAGLGAEAFF.

The gene calls are TRBV29-1 and TRBJ2-3; TRBD1 is a possible D gene (5 bases). V gave up 6 bases and J gave up 0 bases, with 10 bases separating them. The CDR3 extends over 13 amino acids. Looked up from germline, CDR1 is SQVTM and CDR2 is ANQGSEA. The CDR3 protein is CSVGQGSTDTQYF. The CDR3 bases are TGCAGCGTCGGCCAGGGAAGCACAGATACGCAGTATTTT.

This clonotype was seen only a few times. The rearrangement joins TRBV28 to TRBJ1-5, with TRBD1 identical over 8 bases. Trimming took 5 bases from V and 6 from J; bases not matched to a gene: 30. CDR1 MDHEN and CDR2 SYDVKM come from the germline V gene. This CDR3 is built from 22 residues. CDR3 in amino acids: CASSPTQGAPRQAPSLSQPQHF. In DNA form, the CDR3 reads TGTGCCAGCAGTCCTACTCAGGGGGCGCCCAGACAAGCACCCTCACTAAGTCAGCCCCAGCATTTT.

This clonotype came up many times. This sequence joins TRBV4-1 and TRBJ2-7; a possible D gene is TRBD1 (5 bases). Germline CDR1 and CDR2: MGHRA and YSYEKL. The CDR3 spans 16 residues. Trimming stripped 0 bases from V and 3 bases from J, with 15 bases between. CDR3 amino acids: CASSQERGRTHYEQYF. DNA for the CDR3: TGCGCCAGCAGCCAAGAAAGGGGCAGGACCCACTACGAGCAGTACTTC.

This clonotype was seen ten or more times. As DNA, the CDR3 is TGCAGTACAAACACAGATACGCAGTATTTT. It yields the protein CSTNTDTQYF. The chain couples TRBV29-1 to TRBJ2-3; D gene uncertain. The CDR3 totals 10 residues. Per the germline V gene, CDR1 is SQVTM and CDR2 is ANQGSEA.

The chain uses TRBV19 and TRBJ2-5, with a possible D match to TRBD1 (6 bases). Germline V gene sequence: CDR1 LNHDA, CDR2 SQIVND (reference sequence). Trimming took 4 bases from V and 3 from J, leaving 15 bases between them. The CDR3 is made up of 15 amino acids. The CDR3 spells CASSTTPGAKETQYF. In DNA, the CDR3 is TGTGCCAGTAGTACGACCCCAGGGGCGAAAGAGACCCAGTACTTC.

This clonotype was recorded many times. The V call is TRBV6-2 or TRBV6-3, the J call TRBJ1-2, with unresolved D. Germline V gives CDR1 MNHEY, CDR2 SVGEGT. Trimming removed 5 bases from V and 8 bases from J, with 15 bases in between. This CDR3 comprises 13 residues. The DNA for the CDR3 is TGTGCCAGCAGTCCCGTGGTCCCTACCGGCTACACCTTC. This encodes CASSPVVPTGYTF.